The subject of this entry is one T cell receptor beta chain. The antigen it recognizes is unknown. No base quality values were provided; no much bigger clone lies one nucleotide off. The EasySep Human CD8+ T Cell Enrichment Kit was used on day 10 to isolate CD8+ T cells from every culture. There are 14 amino acids in the CDR3, from cysteine to phenylalanine inclusive. Solely the CDR3 DNA is kept, with 42 bases framed from the first base. V ends up 0 bases short and J 2 bases short, with an unmatched junction base count of 0. CDR1 and CDR2 (MNHEY, SVGAGI) derive from the germline V gene. TCR beta CDR3 regions were sequenced at survey depth on the immunoSEQ platform. The QIAamp DNA micro kit was used to extract genomic DNA from every cultured and uncultured CD8+ T cell population. The authors' analysis ran thus. Samples with fewer than 5,000 productive reads were excluded, which removed about 6% of the 75 HIV peptide-stimulated cultures. Sequences were trimmed to CDR3 by a MANAFEST web app, and nonproductive sequences, CDR3s under 5 amino acids, and sequences not starting with C or ending with F/W were removed. To count as antigen-specific, a clonotype had to be expanded in at least 2 of 3 replicates compared with the no-peptide control at FDR 0.01, and only within one epitope family. A frequency at least fivefold higher than in wells stimulated with peptides from other epitope families was additionally required for specific clonotypes. The source is immuneACCESS, and TCRdb retained only in-frame sequences with V and J called. Part of the clones is not carried over; for the studies checked, unresolved V genes explain less than half of this, and the remainder is unexplained. The V and J calls and the clone size are those of that table, but D and trimming were determined from the DNA. Counted in this sample were about 5,800 clones; about 63% of them appeared once. The ten most abundant clones make up 40% of the sample.

The data stem from a study of CD8 T cell repertoires and HIV-1 epitope variants (dated by TCRdb to the early 2020s). For the wider study: T cells were stimulated in separate culture wells with each of twenty-five peptides representing autologous and known Gag and Nef epitope variants. The control conditions were a CMV, EBV and flu peptide pool, the Ebola AY9 epitope as a negative control, and a well with no peptide. Three Gag epitope families and Nef HW9 and YT9 were included among the tested epitopes. T cells were enriched using the EasySep Human T Cell Enrichment Kit and were co-cultured with equal numbers of autologous T cell-negative cells serving as antigen-presenting cells. For 9 to 11 days the cultures were kept in IMDM with gentamicin, and on days 3 and 7 half of the media was changed with IL-2, IL-7 and IL-15 added. A 1M T cell aliquot was kept as an uncultured baseline condition, separate from the roughly 90 T cell cultures. A total of 83 T cell cultures were run, with each culture condition done in triplicate except for one peptide, which was done in duplicate.

The research as a whole found: Of the nine antigen-specific TCR beta clonotypes identified, five to seven appeared cross-reactive for autologous or known escape epitope variants. Four to six clonotypes recognized the Nef KF9 family and one the HW9 family, with no responses to the TAALDMSHF plasma variant. The assay could identify only TCR beta chains and pointed to proliferation in response to antigen, not to T cell function or cytokine profile.

What was sequenced was cultured CD8+ T cells derived from PBMCs. The sequence was obtained from a male donor with HIV. Recombination linked TRBV6-5 to TRBJ2-7; TRBD2 fits 8 bases in the junction. The DNA reads as follows: TGTGCCAGCAGTTACTCGACTAGCGCCTACGAGCAGTACTTC. Translation gives CASSYSTSAYEQYF.